This T cell receptor (beta chain) derives from a study of Graves' ophthalmopathy and Graves' hyperthyroidism. CDR3 size: 15 residues. With V trimmed by 4 bases and J by 4 bases, 5 bases remained unmatched. This clonotype was observed a single time. What it binds is unknown. Amplifying from RNA transcripts, the study obtained TCR beta CDR3 regions. An initial RT-PCR round employing HTBI primers preceded a second-round multiplex PCR. TCRdb re-derived calls from the multiplex PCR reads in MiXCR, one entry per CDR3 protein. Altogether approximately 410,000 distinct CDR3 sequences are present, roughly 14% being singletons, with the ten largest covering 5.5% to 7%. Study-wide results and limits: Thyroid clonotypes that were expanded above 0.001 frequency mostly also appeared in blood.

V gene TRBV12-3 or TRBV12-4 combines with J gene TRBJ2-5, with 11 bases identical to TRBD2. This sequence originates from a woman in her late teens or twenties with stable Graves' hyperthyroidism. The sequenced material came from peripheral blood. CDR3 bases: TGTGCCAGCAGTTATAGCGGGGGGGCGCGAGAGACCCAGTACTTC. This gives the protein CASSYSGGARETQYF.